The 29 T cell receptor beta chains listed next were all sequenced from one sample in a study of memory CD4+ T cells and cytomegalovirus serostatus. Some clones are missing from TCRdb's copy, which holds only in-frame ones; the method was immunoSEQ multiplex PCR. The table includes tens of thousands of clones, about 85% detected once. The sort gate was single viable CD3+CD4+CD8-CD45RO+ cells for memory CD4+ T cells. The sample was memory CD4+ T cells from blood. The receptors stem from an adult in good health and CMV-seronegative.

The V call is TRBV19, the J call TRBJ2-7; 9 nucleotides agree with TRBD1. The J segment lost 6 bases and the V segment lost 6 bases, leaving 9 bases of the junction unmatched. The CDR3 is 14 amino acids. Germline CDR1 reads LNHDA; CDR2 reads SQIVND (reference sequence). Here the CDR3 reads CASRPRGQGSEQYF. For the CDR3, the DNA is TGTGCCAGTAGGCCTCGGGGACAGGGCTCCGAGCAGTACTTC. Supplemented by reference TRBV19 and TRBJ2-7, the full variable domain reads DGGITQSPKYLFRKEGQNVTLSCEQNLNHDAMYWYRQDPGQGLRLIYYSQIVNDFQKGDIAEGYSVSREKKESFPLTVTSAQKNPTAFYLCASRPRGQGSEQYFGPGTRLTVT.

The chain couples TRBV11-2 to TRBJ1-6, with D possibly matching TRBD1 (6 bases). Trimming stripped 4 bases from V and 7 bases from J, with 14 bases between. Germline values: CDR1 SGHAT, CDR2 FQNNGV. This CDR3 is 15 amino acids long. This chain's CDR3 is CASSSLQGLNSPLHF. The DNA for the CDR3 is TGTGCCAGCAGCTCCTTACAGGGTCTAAATTCACCCCTCCACTTT.

This clone was observed a single time. In DNA, the CDR3 is TGTGCCAGCAGCCCGAGTGCTGGGGTTAGCTCCTACGAGCAGTACTTC. Translated, it gives CASSPSAGVSSYEQYF. This chain connects TRBV9 to TRBJ2-7; D unresolved. The germline V gene has CDR1 SGDLS and CDR2 YYNGEE. V was clipped by 4 bases and J by 0 bases, with 17 bases between them. This CDR3 has 16 amino acids.

The chain uses TRBV5-4 and TRBJ2-3; a possible D gene is TRBD1 (5 bases). V was trimmed by 0 bases and J by 2 bases, leaving 13 bases between them. CDR1 is SGHNT, CDR2 YYREEE, per germline (reference sequence). This CDR3 is 16 amino acids long. The CDR3 here is CASSLGGRIDTDTQYF. CDR3 in DNA: TGTGCCAGCAGCTTGGGGGGCAGAATAGACACAGATACGCAGTATTTT.

The chain joins TRBV19 to TRBJ1-1; TRBD1 matches 8 bases. V was pared by 5 bases and J by 1 base, with 9 bases of the junction left unmatched. Germline V CDR1 and CDR2: LNHDA, SQIVND (reference sequence). This CDR3 has 16 residues. The CDR3 loop reads CASSPHLGTGNTEAFF. The CDR3 DNA reads TGTGCCAGTAGTCCCCATCTCGGGACAGGGAACACTGAAGCTTTCTTT.

The J gene is TRBJ1-6, the V gene TRBV4-2, with TRBD1 identical over 7 bases. Unmatched junction bases numbered 9, after V lost 1 base and J lost 9 bases. Germline CDR1 is LGHNA and CDR2 is YNFKEQ. CDR3 size: 16 residues. The CDR3 is CASSQGGTGVSSPLHF. In DNA form, the CDR3 reads TGTGCCAGCAGCCAAGGCGGTACAGGGGTAAGTTCACCCCTCCACTTT.

The gene calls are TRBV5-6 and TRBJ2-5, with unresolved D. V was pared by 2 bases and J by 1 base, with 3 bases between. The CDR3 length is 12 residues. Germline V gene lookup returns CDR1 SGHDT and CDR2 YYEEEE. CDR3 coding DNA: TGTGCCAGCAGCTTCCTCCAAGAGACCCAGTACTTC. This sequence encodes CASSFLQETQYF.

This rearrangement joins TRBV11-3 to TRBJ2-7; possibly TRBD1 or TRBD2 for D (5 bases each). The ends were cut back, 3 bases at V and 4 bases at J, with 10 bases in the middle. CDR3 length: 13 residues. From germline, CDR1 is SGHNT and CDR2 YENEEA. CDR3 protein: CASSFQRGYEQYF. Here the CDR3 DNA reads TGTGCCAGCAGCTTCCAGAGGGGATACGAGCAGTACTTC.

V and J are TRBV7-2 and TRBJ2-7; D possibly corresponds to TRBD1 (5 bases). CDR3 length: 18 residues. Deletions cut 5 bases from V and 8 bases from J, with 31 bases between. The germline CDR1 and CDR2 sequences are SGHTA and FQGNSA. The CDR3 DNA reads as TGTGCCAGCAGCCCGCACACCGGTGGGGCAGGCGAAGTCTCCCAGCAGTACTTC. Its protein product is CASSPHTGGAGEVSQQYF.

The CDR3 loop reads CASSLERHQPQHF. CDR3 DNA sequence: TGTGCCAGCAGCTTAGAACGTCATCAGCCCCAGCATTTT. The chain has TRBV11-2 and TRBJ1-5; no reliable D call. CDR3 length equals 13 residues. Germline assignment: CDR1 SGHAT and CDR2 FQNNGV. With 0 bases removed from V and 5 bases from J, the gap between germline ends came to 5 bases.

The V and J genes are TRBV7-2 and TRBJ2-2; possibly TRBD2 for D (5 bases). V was cut by 3 bases and J by 4 bases, with 9 bases left in between. The CDR3 consists of 14 residues. Germline values: CDR1 SGHTA, CDR2 FQGNSA. DNA for the CDR3: TGTGCCAGCAGCTTTTTGGCGGGCACCGGGGAGCTGTTTTTT. Amino acid sequence: CASSFLAGTGELFF.

The rearrangement links TRBV18 to TRBJ2-7, with 7 bases matching TRBD1. This CDR3 comprises 14 residues. Germline V CDR1 and CDR2: KGHSH, LQKENI. V lost 3 bases to trimming and J lost 1 base; unmatched junction nucleotides: 3. CDR3 bases: TGTGCCAGCTCACCCGGGACAGCATCCTACGAGCAGTACTTC. Protein: CASSPGTASYEQYF.

The J gene is TRBJ1-6, the V gene TRBV5-4; 9 nucleotides align to TRBD1. Trimming removed 4 bases from V and 7 bases from J; junction bases left unmatched: 3. The CDR3 contains 14 residues. The germline V gene has CDR1 SGHNT and CDR2 YYREEE (reference sequence). CDR3 region: CASSVGQGNSPLHF. The CDR3 nucleotides are TGTGCCAGCAGCGTGGGACAGGGCAATTCACCCCTCCACTTT.

The chain employs TRBV7-8 and TRBJ2-3; no clear D gene. In germline, CDR1 is SGHVS, CDR2 FQNEAQ. The CDR3 is made up of 17 amino acids. V was shortened by 5 bases and J by 2 bases, with 20 bases between the two germline ends. In nucleotides, the CDR3 is TGTGCCAGCAGCCCGCCACGAAGAGCTAGAGACACAGATACGCAGTATTTT. Translated: CASSPPRRARDTDTQYF.

The chain carries TRBV5-1 and TRBJ1-1; D perhaps matches TRBD1 (5 bases). Germline CDR1 reads SGHRS; CDR2 reads YFSETQ. This CDR3 comprises 16 residues. Trimming cost V 0 bases and J 4 bases, with 16 bases left between them. The CDR3 DNA follows: TGCGCCAGCAGCTTGGCCACGGGCAGGGTTGGCACTGAAGCTTTCTTT. It yields the protein CASSLATGRVGTEAFF.

The chain recombines TRBV30 with TRBJ1-3; TRBD1 aligns across 8 bases. J was trimmed by 5 bases and V by 2 bases; bases with no gene match: 8. The V gene's germline CDR1 is GTSNPN and CDR2 SVGIG (reference sequence). This CDR3 is 15 amino acids long. This chain's CDR3 is CAWSIQGASRNTIYF. DNA of the CDR3: TGTGCCTGGAGTATCCAGGGGGCATCACGAAACACCATATATTTT.

This chain links TRBV5-1 with TRBJ2-7; 11 nucleotides align to TRBD2. J was trimmed by 1 base and V by 3 bases; bases with no gene match: 12. This CDR3 is built from 18 residues. CDR1 is SGHRS and CDR2 is YFSETQ in the germline V gene. The CDR3 here is CASSWGRLAGGSSYEQYF. The CDR3 nucleotides are TGCGCCAGCAGCTGGGGGCGGCTAGCGGGGGGTTCGTCCTACGAGCAGTACTTC.

This clone was counted once. The genes are TRBV5-1 and TRBJ2-3; D unresolved. CDR3 length equals 15 residues. Germline CDR1 SGHRS, CDR2 YFSETQ. The ends were cut back, 5 bases at V and 0 bases at J, with 13 bases in the middle. The CDR3 DNA sequence: TGCGCCAGCAGGAGAGATAGCAGTAGCACAGATACGCAGTATTTT. This codes for CASRRDSSSTDTQYF.

The genes are TRBV2 and TRBJ2-5; possibly TRBD1 or TRBD2 for D (6 bases each). Looked up from germline, CDR1 is SNHLY and CDR2 is FYNNEI. V lost 1 base, J lost 5 bases, and 11 bases lay in between. The CDR3 runs to 14 residues. The CDR3 DNA reads TGTGCCAGCAGTGAAGGGAGGGGGGAGGAGACCCAGTACTTC. Its translation is CASSEGRGEETQYF.

This chain links TRBV6-1 with TRBJ2-7; D gene uncertain. This CDR3 contains 12 residues. Germline V gene lookup returns CDR1 MNHNS and CDR2 SASEGT. V was pared by 5 bases and J by 11 bases, with 16 bases between. This chain's CDR3 is CASSRDAWGKYF. DNA for the CDR3: TGTGCCAGCAGTAGAGACGCCTGGGGAAAGTACTTC.

The rearrangement links TRBV2 to TRBJ1-3; D ambiguous. Deletions cut 7 bases from V and 7 bases from J, with 11 bases between. This CDR3 contains 12 residues. Germline V lookup: CDR1 SNHLY, CDR2 FYNNEI. The DNA of the CDR3 is TGTGCCAGCAAACTTGTGAGCAACACCATATATTTT. Translated: CASKLVSNTIYF.

The chain carries TRBV6-5 and TRBJ2-6; D call uncertain. The CDR3 contains 13 residues. Per the germline V gene, CDR1 is MNHEY and CDR2 is SVGAGI. Between the trimmed V and J ends, which lost 6 bases and 4 bases, there was a span of 7 bases. CDR3 region: CASRTAGANVLTF. Written as DNA, the CDR3 is TGTGCCAGCAGGACGGCGGGGGCCAACGTCCTGACTTTC.

Comments on this clone: The junction differs from germline at one of its ends, possibly a read error. The genes are TRBV7-8 and TRBJ1-1, with unresolved D. Germline CDR1 is SGHVS and CDR2 is FQNEAQ. The CDR3 is 11 amino acids. This chain's CDR3 is CASSLGERWEF. The CDR3 DNA follows: TGTGCCAGCAGCTTAGGGGAGAGGTGGGAATTT.

The J gene is TRBJ2-5, the V gene TRBV11-3; TRBD2 is a possible D gene (7 bases). The CDR3 has 14 residues. Deletions cut 5 bases from V and 2 bases from J, with 12 bases between. Germline CDR1 reads SGHNT; CDR2 reads YENEEA. CDR3 residues: CASSLGGLQETQYF. CDR3 DNA sequence: TGTGCCAGCAGCCTCGGGGGGCTACAAGAGACCCAGTACTTC.

The chain links TRBV4-1 to TRBJ2-3, with D possibly being TRBD1 (5 bases). The CDR3 length is 14 residues. Germline loops: CDR1 MGHRA, CDR2 YSYEKL. V was pared by 4 bases and J by 3 bases, with 11 bases between. CDR3 sequence reads: CASSRQGTTDTQYF. Written as DNA, the CDR3 is TGCGCCAGCAGCCGGCAGGGTACGACAGATACGCAGTATTTT.

In this sample, this clone turned up once. The rearrangement joins TRBV6-6 to TRBJ1-2, with D hard to call. Germline V lookup: CDR1 MNHNY, CDR2 SVGAGI (reference sequence). V lost 5 bases to trimming and J lost 4 bases, with 17 bases between them. The CDR3 length is 15 residues. The chain's CDR3 is CASSPPGGQPYGYTF. The CDR3 bases are TGTGCCAGCAGTCCACCGGGTGGGCAGCCCTATGGCTACACCTTC.

Comment on this clone: Relative to the germline gene, one junction end is altered; a read error may explain this. This rearrangement joins TRBV7-7 to TRBJ2-5; 7 bases line up with TRBD2. The length of the CDR3 is 13 residues. The germline V gene has CDR1 SSHAT and CDR2 FNYEAQ (reference sequence). CDR3 protein: CASSRDYQETQYF. In DNA form, the CDR3 reads TGTGCTAGCAGCCGGGACTATCAAGAGACCCAGTACTTC. Using reference TRBV7-7 and TRBJ2-5 for the parts outside the CDR3, the full variable domain is GAGVSQSPRYKVTKRGQDVTLRCDPISSHATLYWYQQALGQGPEFLTYFNYEAQPDKSGLPSDRFSAERPEGSISTLTIQRTEQRDSAMYRCASSRDYQETQYFGPGTRLLVL.

There are a few counts of this clone. The V and J genes are TRBV6-1 and TRBJ2-7; tentatively, D is TRBD1 or TRBD2 (5 bases each). The V end was cut by 8 bases, the J end by 3 bases, with 11 bases between. CDR1 is MNHNS, CDR2 SASEGT, per germline. The CDR3 length is 12 residues. The CDR3 nucleotides are TGTGCCAGCGGCAGGGAGAGCTACGAGCAGTACTTC. Translation gives CASGRESYEQYF.

Comments on this clone: Distinct nucleotide sequences in the sample also encode this CDR3. CDR3 protein: CASSGGRGGETQYF. DNA for the CDR3: TGTGCCAGCTCCGGGGGGCGGGGAGGGGAGACCCAGTACTTC. This chain links TRBV2 with TRBJ2-5; a possible D gene is TRBD2 (7 bases). V shed 8 bases and J shed 5 bases, with 18 bases lying between them. Per germline, CDR1 SNHLY and CDR2 FYNNEI. The CDR3 loop spans 14 amino acids.